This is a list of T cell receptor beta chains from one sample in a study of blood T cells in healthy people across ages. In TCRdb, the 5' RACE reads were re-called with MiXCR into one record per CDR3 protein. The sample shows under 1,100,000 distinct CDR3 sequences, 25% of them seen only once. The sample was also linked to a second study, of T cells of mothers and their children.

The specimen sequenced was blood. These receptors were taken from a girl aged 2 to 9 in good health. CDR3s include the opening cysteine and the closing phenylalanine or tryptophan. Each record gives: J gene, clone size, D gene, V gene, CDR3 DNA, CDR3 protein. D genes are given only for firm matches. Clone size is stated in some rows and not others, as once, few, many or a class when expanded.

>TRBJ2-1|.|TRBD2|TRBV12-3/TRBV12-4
TGTGCCAGCAGCTTCCGCGGCGGGGGGGCCACGGATGAGCAGTTCTTC
CASSFRGGGATDEQFF
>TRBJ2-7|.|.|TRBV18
TGTGCCAGCTCAATCCGGGACACCTACGAGCAGTACTTC
CASSIRDTYEQYF
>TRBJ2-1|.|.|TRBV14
TGTGCCAGCAGCCAAGTCTTGGCCACGGTAGAGTTCTTC
CASSQVLATVEFF
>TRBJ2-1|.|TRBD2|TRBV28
TGTGCCAGCAGCGGTCGGGACCCGGGACTAGCGGGACCAGAGCAGTTCTTC
CASSGRDPGLAGPEQFF
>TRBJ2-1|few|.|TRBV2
TGTGCCAGCAGACCGGGGGGCCCGGGGGTCAATGAGCAGTTCTTC
CASRPGGPGVNEQFF
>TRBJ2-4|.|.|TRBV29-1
TGCAGCGCCGGACCAGGGATTGGCATTCAGTACTTC
CSAGPGIGIQYF
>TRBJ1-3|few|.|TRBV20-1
TGCAGTGCAGACCCCGGGACAGGAAACACCATATATTTT
CSADPGTGNTIYF
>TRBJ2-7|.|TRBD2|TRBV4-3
TGCGCCAGCAGCCAAGATATACGACTAGCGGGGGGCCACGAGCAGTACTTC
CASSQDIRLAGGHEQYF
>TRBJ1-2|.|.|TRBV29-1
TGCAGCGACCGGACGGCGGTTTATGGCTACACCTTC
CSDRTAVYGYTF
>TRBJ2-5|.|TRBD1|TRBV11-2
TGTGCCAGCACCCCGACAGGGAACACCGGGACCCAGTACTTC
CASTPTGNTGTQYF
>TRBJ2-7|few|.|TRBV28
TGTGCCAGCAGTTTAAAAACGGAGTGGCGGGGCTACGAGCAGTACTTC
CASSLKTEWRGYEQYF
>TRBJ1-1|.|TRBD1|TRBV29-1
TGCAGCGTTGACCCAGGGGGCACTGAAGCTTTCTTT
CSVDPGGTEAFF
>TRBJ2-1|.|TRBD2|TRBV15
TGTGCCACCAGCTTCCAGACTAGCGGGAGCAATGAGCAGTTCTTC
CATSFQTSGSNEQFF
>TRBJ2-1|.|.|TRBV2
TGTGCCAGCAGTGATCTGAGGAATGAGCAGTTCTTC
CASSDLRNEQFF
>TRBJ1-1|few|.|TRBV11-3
TGTGCCAGCAGCTCTCGGACCGGGGACACTGAAGCTTTCTTT
CASSSRTGDTEAFF
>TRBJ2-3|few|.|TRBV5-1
TGCGCCAGCAGCCCCTACGAGCGCCTCAACTCAGATACGCAGTATTTT
CASSPYERLNSDTQYF
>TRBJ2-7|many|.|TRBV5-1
TGCGCCAGCAGCTTGGGCGTACACTACGAGCAGTACTTC
CASSLGVHYEQYF
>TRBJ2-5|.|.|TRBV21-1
TGTGCCAGCAGCAAAGGTTGGGCCGTACGGTCCGGGGAGACCCAGTACTTC
CASSKGWAVRSGETQYF
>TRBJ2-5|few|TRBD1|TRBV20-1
TGCAGTGCCTCGACCGGGACAGAGTTACAAGAGACCCAGTACTTC
CSASTGTELQETQYF
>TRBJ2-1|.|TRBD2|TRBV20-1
TGCAGTGCTTGGACTAGCGGGTACAATGAGCAGTTCTTC
CSAWTSGYNEQFF
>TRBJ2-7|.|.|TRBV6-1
TGTGCCAGCAAGTTCGGCAGGACAAACTCCTACGAGCAGTACTTC
CASKFGRTNSYEQYF
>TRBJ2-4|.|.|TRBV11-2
TGTGCCAGCAGACCGATCAGGTTGGCCAAAAACATTCAGTACTTC
CASRPIRLAKNIQYF
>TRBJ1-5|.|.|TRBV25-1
TGTGCCAGCAGGCCTCGGGGAGGGAATCAGCCCCAGCATTTT
CASRPRGGNQPQHF
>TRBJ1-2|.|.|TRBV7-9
TGTGCCAGCAGCTTAAAGGCAGGAGAAGGTGGCTACACCTTC
CASSLKAGEGGYTF
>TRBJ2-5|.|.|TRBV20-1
TGCAGTGCTAGAGGGACAGTCTCGTACCAAGAGACCCAGTACTTC
CSARGTVSYQETQYF
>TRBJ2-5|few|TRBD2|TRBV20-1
TGCAGTGCCAGGACGGGGGGCGGGAGGGAGACCCAGTACTTC
CSARTGGGRETQYF
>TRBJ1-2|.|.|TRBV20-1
TGCAGTGCTAAAGCGTGGGAGACAGGATGGGACGGGGGCTACACCTTC
CSAKAWETGWDGGYTF
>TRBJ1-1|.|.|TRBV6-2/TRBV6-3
TGTGCCAGCAGTTACTCGACGGAGGCCAGGCAAGCTTTCTTT
CASSYSTEARQAFF
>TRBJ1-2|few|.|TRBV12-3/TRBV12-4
TGTGCCAGCAGTTTCCTGAATGGCTACACCTTC
CASSFLNGYTF